These 18 T cell receptor beta chains were sequenced from one sample in a study of radiation and T cells in renal cell carcinoma. Indicated time point: blood 4 weeks post-SBRT, at nephrectomy. The treatment is: 15 Gy SBRT to primary tumor, nephrectomy 4 weeks later. Sequencing used immunoSEQ multiplex PCR; TCRdb keeps in-frame clones, though not all of them. The repertoire holds about 90,000 clones, with 75% to 85% as singletons. The source was blood, collected from a patient whose treatment included radiotherapy and nephrectomy. These receptors were obtained from a man aged 55 to 70 with renal cell carcinoma.

The rearrangement joins TRBV7-9 to TRBJ2-7; 7 bases fit TRBD2. The CDR3 contains 15 residues. Looked up from germline, CDR1 is SEHNR and CDR2 is FQNEAQ (reference sequence). J lost 3 bases, V lost 8 bases, and 13 bases had no gene match. For the CDR3, the DNA is TGTGCCAGCTCGAATGGTGGACTAGTAATCTACGAGCAGTACTTC. Its protein is CASSNGGLVIYEQYF.

This clone appeared a single time. The chain has TRBV9 and TRBJ2-2, with no clear D. Germline loops: CDR1 SGDLS, CDR2 YYNGEE. CDR3 length equals 13 residues. The V end was cut by 3 bases, the J end by 5 bases, with 8 bases between. The CDR3 nucleotides read TGTGCCAGCAGCGGATCGACAACCGGGGAGCTGTTTTTT. Translating it yields CASSGSTTGELFF.

This rearrangement joins TRBV27 to TRBJ2-7; unclear D gene. The CDR3 has 16 amino acids. V was trimmed by 0 bases and J by 4 bases, leaving 16 bases between them. Per germline, CDR1 MNHEY and CDR2 SMNVEV (reference sequence). The CDR3 DNA sequence: TGTGCCAGCAGTTTATCCCCTATTGGGGTTAAATACGAGCAGTACTTC. Translated: CASSLSPIGVKYEQYF.

The chain has TRBV7-2 and TRBJ2-4; 15 bases agree with TRBD2. This CDR3 is built from 15 residues. Losses at the gene ends were 5 bases for V and 6 bases for J; bases not matched to a gene: 2. Germline V gene lookup returns CDR1 SGHTA and CDR2 FQGNSA. CDR3 in amino acids: CASSPGLAGGNIQYF. The CDR3 DNA reads as TGTGCCAGCAGCCCGGGACTAGCGGGAGGAAACATTCAGTACTTC.

The chain uses TRBV7-2 and TRBJ2-1; TRBD2 aligns across 9 bases. CDR3 length equals 16 residues. V lost 5 bases, J lost 7 bases, and 12 bases stayed unmatched. Germline CDR1 SGHTA, CDR2 FQGNSA. CDR3 amino acids: CASSTWGSGSENEQFF. The CDR3 DNA is TGTGCCAGCAGCACCTGGGGTAGCGGGAGTGAAAATGAGCAGTTCTTC.

This chain connects TRBV18 to TRBJ2-5; D is perhaps TRBD1 (5 bases). The CDR3 length is 17 residues. Trimming took 2 bases from V and 5 from J, leaving 21 bases between them. CDR1 is KGHSH, CDR2 LQKENI, per germline. The CDR3 protein is CASSPFLGPRTTETQYF. In DNA, the CDR3 is TGTGCCAGCTCACCATTCTTGGGGCCCAGGACCACCGAGACCCAGTACTTC.

The chain has TRBV5-5 and TRBJ2-7; 7 bases align to TRBD1. Trimming removed 6 bases from V and 3 bases from J; junction bases left unmatched: 12. Germline V lookup: CDR1 SGHKS, CDR2 YYEKEE (reference sequence). The length of the CDR3 is 15 residues. The CDR3, as DNA: TGTGCCAGCACCCCCGACAGGGTAGGTCGCTACGAGCAGTACTTC. Translating it yields CASTPDRVGRYEQYF.

This clone was counted once. The sample contains more than one DNA sequence encoding this CDR3. The chain recombines TRBV5-1 with TRBJ2-7; 11 bases agree with TRBD1. V lost 1 base and J lost 4; bases outside the gene matches: 7. The CDR3 sequence is 16 residues long. The germline gives CDR1 SGHRS, CDR2 YFSETQ. The CDR3 reads CASSLSPGQGEYEQYF. The CDR3 DNA reads TGCGCCAGCAGCTTGTCTCCGGGACAGGGGGAGTACGAGCAGTACTTC.

The chain has TRBV28 and TRBJ2-7; perhaps TRBD2 as D (6 bases). CDR3 length: 12 amino acids. Per germline, CDR1 MDHEN and CDR2 SYDVKM. Trimming cost V 6 bases and J 5 bases, with 11 bases left between them. CDR3 sequence reads: CASRDYADEQYF. The CDR3, as DNA: TGTGCCAGCAGGGACTATGCCGACGAGCAGTACTTC.

CDR3 in DNA: TGTGCCATCGGTATAGGGGTAGGGGTCGGCGGAAACACCATATATTTT. It codes for CAIGIGVGVGGNTIYF. J is TRBJ1-3 and V is TRBV10-3, with a possible D match to TRBD1 (5 bases). V dropped 8 bases and J dropped 4 bases, with 21 bases sitting between them. The CDR3 sequence is 16 residues long. The germline gives CDR1 ENHRY, CDR2 SYGVKD.

The chain uses TRBV5-1 and TRBJ1-4; perhaps TRBD1 as D (5 bases). CDR3 length: 14 residues. The V gene lost 3 bases and the J gene lost 1 base, with 7 bases spanning the gap. CDR1 SGHRS and CDR2 YFSETQ come from the germline V gene. The CDR3, as DNA: TGCGCCAGCAGCTGGGACCTAACTAATGAAAAACTGTTTTTT. Amino acids: CASSWDLTNEKLFF.

This chain connects TRBV27 to TRBJ2-6, with D tentatively TRBD1 (5 bases). Germline CDR1 MNHEY, CDR2 SMNVEV (reference sequence). This CDR3 region has 15 residues. Trimming took 6 bases from V and 0 from J, leaving 9 bases between them. CDR3: CASSWTHSGANVLTF. CDR3 nucleotides: TGTGCCAGCAGCTGGACACACTCTGGGGCCAACGTCCTGACTTTC.

V gene TRBV11-3 combines with J gene TRBJ2-3, with D unclear. The CDR3 runs 14 residues. Germline-derived CDR1 and CDR2 are SGHNT and YENEEA. V was clipped by 5 bases and J by 0 bases, with 9 bases between them. Here the CDR3 reads CASSVSLSTDTQYF. CDR3 nucleotides: TGTGCCAGCAGCGTTTCTCTGAGCACAGATACGCAGTATTTT.

The chain recombines TRBV5-5 with TRBJ1-1; D is perhaps TRBD1 (5 bases). Deletions cut 3 bases from V and 0 bases from J, with 6 bases between. Germline lookup yields CDR1 SGHKS and CDR2 YYEKEE (reference sequence). The CDR3 spans 13 residues. The CDR3 DNA reads as TGTGCCAGCAGCTCCAGGGTGAACACTGAAGCTTTCTTT. This encodes CASSSRVNTEAFF.

This clone was observed a handful of times. The chain uses TRBV7-2 and TRBJ2-7; D gene ambiguous. The V end lost 5 bases, the J end lost 2 bases, and 19 bases lay between the germline ends. The CDR3 runs 16 residues. The germline V gene has CDR1 SGHTA and CDR2 FQGNSA. The DNA for the CDR3 is TGTGCCAGCAGCGCCCCTTCAGGTTCCCTCACCTACGAGCAGTACTTC. Its translation is CASSAPSGSLTYEQYF.

The chain is built from TRBV28 and TRBJ1-5, with a possible D match to TRBD1 (6 bases). Germline assignment: CDR1 MDHEN and CDR2 SYDVKM. This CDR3 comprises 14 residues. The ends were cut back, 7 bases at V and 2 bases at J, with 12 bases in the middle. Written as DNA, the CDR3 is TGTGCCAGCAATGGTCGACAGGGCAATCAGCCCCAGCATTTT. Translated: CASNGRQGNQPQHF.

The chain has TRBV6-5 and TRBJ2-2, with D unclear. Germline V gene sequence: CDR1 MNHEY, CDR2 SVGAGI. Trimming removed 0 bases from V and 7 bases from J, with 12 bases in between. The CDR3 length is 15 residues. The DNA for the CDR3 is TGTGCCAGCAGTTACTCGACCCCCTCTGGCGGGGAGCTGTTTTTT. The encoded protein is CASSYSTPSGGELFF.

This CDR3 is CASSPGTEYQPQHF. CDR3 nucleotide sequence: TGCGCCAGCAGCCCCGGGACAGAGTATCAGCCCCAGCATTTT. The chain uses TRBV5-1 and TRBJ1-5; 7 nucleotides align to TRBD1. In germline, CDR1 is SGHRS, CDR2 YFSETQ. This CDR3 has 14 residues. J gave up 5 bases and V 4 bases, and 6 bases lay outside the gene matches.